Included here is one TCR beta chain sequence, with context. The cohort comprised adults aged about 18 to 100 years residing in about two dozen US areas. Two consecutive negative NP/OP PCR tests, clearance, or resolved symptoms defined Cohort 3 recovery. The CDR3 length is 16 residues. V lost 7 bases and J lost 7; bases outside the gene matches: 13. The germline gives CDR1 SQVTM, CDR2 ANQGSEA. The data were obtained in a study of blood T cell repertoires in COVID-19. About the study: PBMCs, B-cell-depleted T cells, or T cells were the source of the cDNA or gDNA that made up the material.

Authors' data handling: Amplifying reference gene primers gave estimates of nucleated cell counts. TCRdb's table, derived via immunoSEQ multiplex PCR, lists solely in-frame clones and lacks some. That table furnishes V, J and clone size, whereas the DNA furnished D and trimming. The data hold a few hundred thousand clones, with 88% observed a single time. The chain combines TRBV29-1 with TRBJ1-4; 12 positions agree with TRBD1. This TCR derives from a woman between 18 and 29 years old who had recovered from COVID-19. The sample consisted of PBMCs or T cells enriched from blood (not recorded which). The CDR3 reads CSAGTGGDQRREKLFF. CDR3 DNA: TGCAGCGCCGGGACAGGGGGCGATCAGCGACGTGAAAAACTGTTTTTT.